This T cell receptor beta chain was recorded in a study of CD4+ T cells in melanoma. Study observations and caveats: Neoantigen-specific CD4+ T cells in melanoma reportedly had diverse differentiation states. CD8+ T cell, macrophage and B cell function reportedly correlated with neoantigen-specific CD4+ T cells.

The repertoire was sequenced with immunoSEQ multiplex PCR; TCRdb's copy has only in-frame clones and lacks some. Here the sample spans 140,000 or so clones, around nine tenths being singletons. Germline V CDR1 and CDR2: SGHTA, FQGTGA. CDR3 length: 15 residues. V gave up 5 bases and J gave up 0 bases, with 13 bases separating them. Regarding this clone: Its antigen is as yet unknown.

The sequence was collected from a human donor with melanoma. The chain links TRBV7-3 to TRBJ1-1; no definite D call. CDR3 in amino acids: CASSLLGHLNTEAFF. The CDR3 nucleotides read TGTGCCAGCAGCCTACTCGGGCACCTGAACACTGAAGCTTTCTTT. Together with reference TRBV7-3 and TRBJ1-1, the CDR3 gives the full variable domain: GAGVSQTPSNKVTEKGKYVELRCDPISGHTALYWYRQSLGQGPEFLIYFQGTGAADDSGLPNDRFFAVRPEGSVSTLKIQRTERGDSAVYLCASSLLGHLNTEAFFGQGTRLTVV.